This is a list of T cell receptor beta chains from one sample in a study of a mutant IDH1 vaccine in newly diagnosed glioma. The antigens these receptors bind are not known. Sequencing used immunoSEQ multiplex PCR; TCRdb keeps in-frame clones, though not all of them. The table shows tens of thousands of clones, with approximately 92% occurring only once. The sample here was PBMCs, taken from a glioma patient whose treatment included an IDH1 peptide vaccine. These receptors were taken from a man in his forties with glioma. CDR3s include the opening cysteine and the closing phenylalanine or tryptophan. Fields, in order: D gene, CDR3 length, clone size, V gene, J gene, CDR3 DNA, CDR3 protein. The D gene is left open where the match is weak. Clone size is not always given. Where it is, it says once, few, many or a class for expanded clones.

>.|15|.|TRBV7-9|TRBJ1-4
TGTGCCAGCAGCATCCGGACAGACCCTTATGAAAAACTGTTTTTT
CASSIRTDPYEKLFF
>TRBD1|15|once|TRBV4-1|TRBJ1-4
TGCGCCAGCAGCCAAGATGGGACAGTTAATGAAAAACTGTTTTTT
CASSQDGTVNEKLFF
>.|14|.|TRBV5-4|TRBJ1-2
TGTGCCAGCAGCTTCGGTGGGACTAACTATGGCTACACCTTC
CASSFGGTNYGYTF
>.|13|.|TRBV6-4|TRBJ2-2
TGTGCCAGCAGTGACAGCGGCACCGGGGAGCTGTTTTTT
CASSDSGTGELFF
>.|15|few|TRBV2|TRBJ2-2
TGTGCCAGCAGTTACTGGGGGGCGGACACCGGGGAGCTGTTTTTT
CASSYWGADTGELFF
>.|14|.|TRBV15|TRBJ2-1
TGTGCCACCAGCAGAGATCGGGGTGGCAATGAGCAGTTCTTC
CATSRDRGGNEQFF
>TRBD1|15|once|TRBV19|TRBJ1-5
TGTGCCAGTAGTACCATTGGACAGGGAGGTCAGCCCCAGCATTTT
CASSTIGQGGQPQHF
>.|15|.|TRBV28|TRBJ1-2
TGTGCCAGCAGTATGCTCATCCCGGGAAGGTATGGCTACACCTTC
CASSMLIPGRYGYTF
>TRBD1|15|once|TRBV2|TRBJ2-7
TGTGCCAGCAGTAAAGGACAGGGGTTAATCAACGAGCAGTACTTC
CASSKGQGLINEQYF
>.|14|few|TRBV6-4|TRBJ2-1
TGTGCCAGCAGTGAGAGGGACTCCTACAATGAGCAGTTCTTC
CASSERDSYNEQFF
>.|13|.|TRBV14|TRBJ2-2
TGTGCCAGCAGCCAACTGCGCACCGGGGAGCTGTTTTTT
CASSQLRTGELFF
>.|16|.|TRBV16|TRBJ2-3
TGTGCCAGCAGCCAATTTGCCGGAGCTAGCACAGATACGCAGTATTTT
CASSQFAGASTDTQYF
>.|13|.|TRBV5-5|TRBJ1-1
TGTGCCAGCAGTTGGGAGAAGTTCACTGAAGCTTTCTTT
CASSWEKFTEAFF
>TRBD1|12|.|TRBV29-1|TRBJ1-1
TGCAGCGTTTCATTCCAGGGGGCTGAAGCTTTCTTT
CSVSFQGAEAFF
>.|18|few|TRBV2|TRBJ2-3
TGTGCCAGCAGTGGGACTCTCTTGATGAGGGCGGACACAGATACGCAGTATTTT
CASSGTLLMRADTDTQYF
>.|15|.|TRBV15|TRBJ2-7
TGTGCCACCAGCAGGACTAGGGGGCCCTACTACGAGCAGTACTTC
CATSRTRGPYYEQYF
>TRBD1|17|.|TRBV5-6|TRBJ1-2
TGTGCCAGCAGCTTCGGGACAGGGGCAATTACTAACTATGGCTACACCTTC
CASSFGTGAITNYGYTF
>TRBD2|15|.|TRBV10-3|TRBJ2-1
TGTGCCATCAGTGCCTCTAGCGGGAGTGGGGATGAGCAGTTCTTC
CAISASSGSGDEQFF
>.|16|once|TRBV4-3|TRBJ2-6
TGCGCCAGCAGCCAAGATCCGCAGGACGGGGCCAACGTCCTGACTTTC
CASSQDPQDGANVLTF